This T cell receptor beta chain was sequenced in a study of OX40 agonist ivuxolimab in advanced cancers. With 6 bases removed from V and 6 bases from J, the gap between germline ends came to 18 bases. Germline assignment: CDR1 LGHNT and CDR2 FRNRAP. The CDR3 totals 15 residues. The assay was immunoSEQ multiplex PCR, and TCRdb's table has in-frame clones only and misses some. The sample has 50,000 to 55,000 clones, 70% to 90% seen once. Sequences were derived from CD4+ or CD8+ T cells sorted from blood, sampled in a trial of the OX40 agonist ivuxolimab. This receptor was obtained from an adult with an advanced solid tumor such as melanoma, head and neck, liver or kidney cancer. V is TRBV12-5 and J is TRBJ2-1, with a weak D call TRBD2 (6 bases). This chain's CDR3 is CASGPRLDPTNEQFF. For the CDR3, the DNA is TGTGCTAGTGGACCCAGACTAGATCCGACCAATGAGCAGTTCTTC. Full variable domain (remainder filled in from reference TRBV12-5 and TRBJ2-1): DARVTQTPRHKVTEMGQEVTMRCQPILGHNTVFWYRQTMMQGLELLAYFRNRAPLDDSGMPKDRFSAEMPDATLATLKIQPSEPRDSAVYFCASGPRLDPTNEQFFGPGTRLTVL.